This TCR beta chain was captured by sequencing in a study of T cell repertoires in cytomegalovirus infection. Overall study context: Public signatures in TCR beta pointed to CMV infection and matching HLA type. The study's findings and limits: Identification of carriers of CMV plus the relevant HLA was achieved through cumulative public TCR beta family frequency. CMV-specific HLA-C-restricted TCR beta clonotypes dominated the ex vivo response.

V lost 5 bases to trimming and J lost 4 bases, with 17 bases between them. CDR3 length: 16 residues. Germline-derived CDR1 and CDR2 are SGHTA and FQGNSA. TCRdb processed the reads anew with MiXCR; each CDR3 protein has one entry. This sample has 200,000 or so distinct CDR3 sequences, with approximately 30% found just once. This clonotype was seen ten or more times. Its specificity is unknown. The sequence derives from a human donor in good health (CMV status not recorded). Some clones in this sample may be carry-over from other donors' samples. The sample taken for sequencing was PBMCs. This chain connects TRBV7-2 to TRBJ2-2; weak D call: TRBD2 (6 bases). The CDR3 DNA is TGTGCCAGCAGCCGAGGACTACCCACCGGCACCGGGGAGCTGTTTTTT. Its translation is CASSRGLPTGTGELFF.